This TCR beta chain was documented in a study of a mutant IDH1 vaccine in newly diagnosed glioma. In the study overall: Patients began vaccination 4-6 weeks after radiotherapy alone, or with temozolomide cycles. Patients under treatment included around 60% males and about 38% females and had a mean age of approximately 44 years.

The method was immunoSEQ multiplex PCR; TCRdb's version includes in-frame clones alone and lacks a portion of them. This table holds approximately 45,000 clones, approximately 90% found once. In the case of this clone: Its antigen is unknown.

The time point here: week 23, last vaccination. With topical imiquimod, each dose of the vaccine consisted of 300 ug of mutant IDH1 20-mer peptide. Donors had new WHO grade 3 or 4 IDH1-mutant, ATRX-lost astrocytomas. With 5 bases clipped from V and 1 base from J, the junction kept 6 bases outside the gene matches. The CDR3 length is 18 residues. Germline values: CDR1 SGHVS, CDR2 FNYEAQ. The source material was PBMCs, sampled from a glioma patient whose treatment included an IDH1 peptide vaccine. V usage is TRBV7-6 and J usage is TRBJ2-2, with TRBD2 identical over 14 bases. The TCR originated in a man in his fifties with glioma. CDR3 amino acids: CASSPGLAGGLNTGELFF. The CDR3, as DNA: TGTGCCAGCAGCCCAGGACTAGCGGGGGGACTGAACACCGGGGAGCTGTTTTTT.